Listed below are T cell receptor beta chains from one sample, sequenced in a study of shared clonotypes between healthy human individuals. Method: immunoSEQ multiplex PCR; TCRdb's copy keeps in-frame clones and lacks some. This table holds 400,000 or so clones, 90% to 97% found once. Input material: memory CD8+ T cells sorted from blood. Receptor source: a man in his thirties or forties in good health. The CDR3 runs from the conserved cysteine through the conserved F or W. D genes are given only for firm matches. A clone size is listed for some rows: how often the clone was seen (once, few, many), or a class if it is expanded.

clone size	V gene	J gene	D gene	CDR3 DNA	CDR3 protein
NA	TRBV6-5	TRBJ1-3	NA	TGTGCCAGCAGCCGGTTAATTGGAAACACCATATATTTT	CASSRLIGNTIYF
NA	TRBV27	TRBJ1-4	NA	TGTGCCAGCAGTTTAACAGGGATGAATGAAAAACTGTTTTTT	CASSLTGMNEKLFF
NA	TRBV10-2	TRBJ2-4	NA	TGCGCCAGCAGTGTCCCAAACCAAAAAAACATTCAGTACTTC	CASSVPNQKNIQYF
NA	TRBV27	TRBJ2-7	TRBD2	TGTGCCAGCAGTTTGACTAGCGGGGGAGCCTACGAGCAGTACTTC	CASSLTSGGAYEQYF
NA	TRBV11-2	TRBJ1-1	NA	TGTGCCAGCAGTTTCAGGATGAACACTGAAGCTTTCTTT	CASSFRMNTEAFF
NA	TRBV11-3	TRBJ2-5	NA	TGTGCCAGCAGCTTAGCAGTATACGAGACCCAGTACTTC	CASSLAVYETQYF
NA	TRBV6-1	TRBJ1-2	TRBD1	TGTGCCAGCAGTGTACGGACAGGGGGCATTCCTAACTATGGCTACACCTTC	CASSVRTGGIPNYGYTF
NA	TRBV7-8	TRBJ2-5	TRBD2	TGTGCCAGCAGCTTAATAGGGCGGGGGGAGACCCAGTACTTC	CASSLIGRGETQYF
once	TRBV6-6	TRBJ2-7	NA	TGTGCCAGCAGTTACTCACAGGCCCTCTCCTACGAGCAGTACTTC	CASSYSQALSYEQYF
NA	TRBV10-2	TRBJ2-5	NA	TGCGCCAGCAGTGAGGGGCCAAGGGCCCAAGAGACCCAGTACTTC	CASSEGPRAQETQYF
NA	TRBV10-3	TRBJ1-5	TRBD1	TGTGCCATCAGTGAAGTCGGACAGGGTAATCAGCCCCAGCATTTT	CAISEVGQGNQPQHF
NA	TRBV10-3	TRBJ2-1	NA	TGTGCCATCAGTGAGACTAGCCCACAGGTCGATGAGCAGTTCTTC	CAISETSPQVDEQFF